These 22 T cell receptor beta chains were all obtained from the same sample, sequenced in a study of tumor and adjacent non-tumor tissue in lung cancer. A modified ARM-PCR protocol with three rounds of nested PCR amplified TCRbeta. A single record per CDR3 protein comes from TCRdb applying MiXCR to the multiplex PCR reads. The repertoire holds roughly 200,000 distinct CDR3 sequences, with approximately 74% as singletons. RNA was extracted from bulk tissue without any cell sorting. Sequencing was carried out using lung tumor tissue. The receptors stem from a man aged 55-75 years with non-small cell lung cancer.

This clonotype was picked up many times. The chain recombines TRBV12-3 or TRBV12-4 with TRBJ2-1, with 9 bases fitting TRBD1. The ends lost 6 bases at V and 0 bases at J; junction bases unmatched: 9. The CDR3 extends over 17 amino acids. CDR3 coding DNA: TGTGCCAGCAGCCGGGGACAGGGTGGCTTCTCCTACAATGAGCAGTTCTTC. The encoded protein is CASSRGQGGFSYNEQFF.

Turning to this clonotype: One junction end does not reproduce the germline sequence, and a read error may be involved. This sequence joins TRBV4-3 and TRBJ2-7, with D possibly being TRBD1 or TRBD2 (5 bases each). This CDR3 has 14 residues. Germline CDR1 LGHNA, CDR2 YSLEER. The CDR3 DNA sequence: TGCGCCTGCAGCCAGGCCCGGGGCCCCGGCGAACAGTATTTC. Protein product: CACSQARGPGEQYF.

CDR3 sequence: CASSLDASTEKTQYF. The CDR3 DNA reads as TGCGCCAGCAGCTTGGATGCTAGCACGGAGAAGACCCAGTACTTC. The rearrangement joins TRBV5-1 to TRBJ2-5; possible D gene TRBD2, 5 bases. Germline V CDR1 and CDR2: SGHRS, YFSETQ. Trimming removed 0 bases at V and 6 bases at J, with 15 bases between. This CDR3 comprises 15 residues.

Of note for this clonotype: Since a much larger clone is just one base distant, this may be a read error. V usage is TRBV6-5 and J usage is TRBJ2-3; possible D gene TRBD1, 6 bases. Germline V lookup: CDR1 MNHEY, CDR2 SVGAGI. This CDR3 is built from 15 residues. Trimming shortened V by 4 bases and J by 4 bases, and 15 bases separated the two germline ends. CDR3 DNA: TGTGCCAGCAGTTTCGCGCAGGGGTTGGCAGATACGCAGTATTTT. It is translated as CASSFAQGLADTQYF.

This clonotype has only one observation. A read error may produce the germline difference seen at one junction end. The rearrangement uses TRBV4-1 and TRBJ2-3, with a possible D match to TRBD2 (5 bases). The CDR3 is 19 residues long. The germline V gene encodes CDR1 MGHRA and CDR2 YSYEKL. DNA for the CDR3: TGCGCCAACAGCCAAGACGGCGGCTGCGGGTGGCCTTACACAGATACGCAGTATTTT. It specifies CANSQDGGCGWPYTDTQYF.

Worth noting for this clonotype: The junction differs from germline at one of its ends, possibly a read error. The genes are TRBV20-1 and TRBJ1-4; 12 nucleotides align to TRBD1. The CDR3 runs 16 residues. Germline lookup yields CDR1 DFQATT and CDR2 SNEGSKA (reference sequence). CDR3 nucleotides: TGCGGTGCTAGAGGGACAGGGGGCCCCTCGAATGAAAAACTGTTTTTT. Protein: CGARGTGGPSNEKLFF.

This clonotype was found many times. This sequence joins TRBV6-2 or TRBV6-3 and TRBJ1-2; no reliable D call. Germline V CDR1 and CDR2: MNHEY, SVGEGT. Trimming took 6 bases from V and 6 from J, leaving 14 bases between them. The CDR3 runs to 13 residues. The CDR3 DNA reads as TGTGCCAGCAGACTCATCAGAAGGGATGGCTACACCTTC. Encoded protein: CASRLIRRDGYTF.

On this clonotype: One base away lies a much larger clone, so this may be a sequencing read error. CDR3 in amino acids: CASRGDRGGETQYF. The CDR3 nucleotides read TGTGCCAGCAGAGGCGACAGGGGAGGGGAGACCCAGTACTTC. The V gene is TRBV12-3 or TRBV12-4, the J gene TRBJ2-5; a possible D gene is TRBD1 (8 bases). This CDR3 spans 14 amino acids. Trimming removed 6 bases at V and 5 bases at J, with 16 bases between.

Comment on this clonotype: Mismatch with germline at one junction end may stem from a read error. The rearrangement links TRBV11-3 to TRBJ2-3, with D perhaps TRBD1 (5 bases). This CDR3 is 14 amino acids long. Germline loops: CDR1 SGHNT, CDR2 YENEEA. In DNA form, the CDR3 reads TGTGCCAGTAGCTCAAGGCAGGAGACAGATGCGCAGTATTTT. This sequence encodes CASSSRQETDAQYF.

As to this clonotype: A much larger clone lies one base from this, so it may be a read error. The J gene is TRBJ2-2, the V gene TRBV4-1; D not resolved. The CDR3 covers 12 residues. Germline CDR1 MGHRA, CDR2 YSYEKL. The CDR3 nucleotides read TGCGCCAGCCGCCAGGCCACCGGGGAGCTGTTTTTT. Its protein product is CASRQATGELFF.

This clonotype showed up just a few times. This rearrangement joins TRBV6-1 to TRBJ2-6, with D maybe TRBD2 (5 bases). V shed 4 bases and J shed 2 bases, with 9 bases lying between them. This CDR3 contains 15 residues. Germline CDR1 and CDR2: MNHNS and SASEGT. The CDR3 loop is CASSAREAGANVLTF. The CDR3 DNA reads as TGTGCCAGCAGTGCCCGGGAAGCTGGGGCCAACGTCCTGACTTTC.

For this clonotype: One end of the junction fails to match germline, which may point to a read error. The chain links TRBV29-1 to TRBJ2-2; tentative D call: TRBD2 (6 bases). The CDR3 spans 12 residues. Germline CDR1 SQVTM, CDR2 ANQGSEA. The chain's CDR3 is CSTREDNGKLFF. In nucleotides, the CDR3 is TGCAGCACCAGGGAGGACAACGGGAAGCTGTTTTTT.

The table lists this clonotype with many counts. The chain recombines TRBV6-4 with TRBJ2-1, with no clear D. In germline, CDR1 is MRHNA, CDR2 SNTAGT. The V end was cut by 5 bases, the J end by 7 bases, with 21 bases between. The CDR3 spans 16 residues. The DNA of the CDR3 is TGTGCCAGCAGTAAGCAGGCGCCCCCGGTTGGGAATGAGCAGTTCTTC. Protein sequence: CASSKQAPPVGNEQFF.

The chain combines TRBV12-3 or TRBV12-4 with TRBJ1-4; maybe TRBD1 (6 bases). V gave up 7 bases and J gave up 3 bases, with 12 bases separating them. The CDR3 runs to 14 residues. CDR3 sequence reads: CASTQQGANEKLFF. The DNA for the CDR3 is TGTGCCAGCACGCAACAGGGCGCTAATGAAAAACTGTTTTTT.

The CDR3 region is CASSFTGGRTEAFF. In nucleotides, the CDR3 is TGTGCCAGCAGCTTTACAGGGGGTCGCACTGAAGCTTTCTTT. The V call is TRBV6-1, the J call TRBJ1-1; 8 nucleotides agree with TRBD1. The CDR3 spans 14 residues. J gave up 4 bases and V 6 bases, and 7 bases lay outside the gene matches. Germline lookup yields CDR1 MNHNS and CDR2 SASEGT.

A note on this clonotype: Sequence at one end of the junction differs from germline and may be a read error. CDR3 in amino acids: CDSIPQPNEQYF. The DNA of the CDR3 is TGCGACAGCATCCCCCAGCCCAACGAGCAGTACTTC. The chain combines TRBV11-2 with TRBJ2-7; TRBD1 might be the D (5 bases). CDR3 length equals 12 residues. Germline loops: CDR1 SGHAT, CDR2 FQNNGV. Using reference TRBV11-2 and TRBJ2-7 for the parts outside the CDR3, the full variable domain is EAGVAQSPRYKIIEKRQSVAFWCNPISGHATLYWYQQILGQGPKLLIQFQNNGVVDDSQLPKDRFSAERLKGVDSTLKIQPAKLEDSAVYLCDSIPQPNEQYFGPGTRLTVT.

As concerns this clonotype: A read error may explain this, as a much larger clone is one base away. V and J are TRBV20-1 and TRBJ1-5, with 10 positions matching TRBD1. The CDR3 has 15 residues. Germline loops: CDR1 DFQATT, CDR2 SNEGSKA (reference sequence). CDR3 coding DNA: TGCAGTGCTAGAAGACAGGGGGCAGGCAATCGGCCCCAGCATTTT. Amino acids: CSARRQGAGNRPQHF.

As for this clonotype: A junction boundary mismatches the germline segment, possibly from a read error. The gene calls are TRBV7-3 and TRBJ2-3; a possible D gene is TRBD2 (5 bases). In germline, CDR1 is SGHTA, CDR2 FQGTGA. The CDR3 sequence is 14 residues long. The CDR3 reads CASSLQSSTDTQFF. CDR3 sequence (DNA): TGTGCCAGCAGCTTGCAGTCTAGCACAGATACGCAGTTTTTT.

This chain connects TRBV6-2 or TRBV6-3 to TRBJ1-2; tentative D call: TRBD1 (6 bases). Germline V lookup: CDR1 MNHEY, CDR2 SVGEGT. Trimming shortened V by 2 bases and J by 4 bases, and 14 bases separated the two germline ends. This CDR3 is 15 amino acids long. The CDR3 DNA reads as TGTGCCAGCAGTTACCTCACAGGGATCGGCTATGGCTACACCTTC. This sequence encodes CASSYLTGIGYGYTF.

Comments on this clonotype: The junction departs from germline at one end; a sequencing error may be responsible. J is TRBJ1-2 and V is TRBV5-5, with D perhaps TRBD1 (5 bases). This CDR3 is built from 16 residues. Germline values: CDR1 SGHKS, CDR2 YYEKEE (reference sequence). This CDR3 is CTSSGDRQGDNYGYTF. CDR3 in DNA: TGTACCAGCAGCGGGGATAGGCAGGGCGATAACTATGGCTACACCTTC. The complete variable domain, with remaining parts taken from reference TRBV5-5 and TRBJ1-2, reads DAGVTQSPTHLIKTRGQQVTLRCSPISGHKSVSWYQQVLGQGPQFIFQYYEKEERGRGNFPDRFSARQFPNYSSELNVNALLLGDSALYLCTSSGDRQGDNYGYTFGSGTRLTVV.

The chain carries TRBV12-3 or TRBV12-4 and TRBJ2-7; 9 bases are a match to TRBD1. The CDR3 is 16 amino acids. The ends lost 2 bases at V and 6 bases at J; junction bases unmatched: 11. The CDR3, as DNA: TGTGCCAGCAGTTTATCGGACAAACAGGGGGCTAGCGAGCAGTACTTC. Amino acid sequence: CASSLSDKQGASEQYF.

The chain has TRBV11-2 and TRBJ2-1, with 7 bases matching TRBD2. The J segment lost 7 bases and the V segment lost 9 bases, leaving 12 bases of the junction unmatched. The CDR3 has 14 amino acids. Germline loops: CDR1 SGHAT, CDR2 FQNNGV. This CDR3 is CASSIGRGRNEQFF. CDR3 nucleotides: TGTGCCAGTAGCATAGGGAGGGGAAGGAATGAGCAGTTCTTC. The full variable domain, with the rest looked up from reference TRBV11-2 and TRBJ2-1, is EAGVAQSPRYKIIEKRQSVAFWCNPISGHATLYWYQQILGQGPKLLIQFQNNGVVDDSQLPKDRFSAERLKGVDSTLKIQPAKLEDSAVYLCASSIGRGRNEQFFGPGTRLTVL.